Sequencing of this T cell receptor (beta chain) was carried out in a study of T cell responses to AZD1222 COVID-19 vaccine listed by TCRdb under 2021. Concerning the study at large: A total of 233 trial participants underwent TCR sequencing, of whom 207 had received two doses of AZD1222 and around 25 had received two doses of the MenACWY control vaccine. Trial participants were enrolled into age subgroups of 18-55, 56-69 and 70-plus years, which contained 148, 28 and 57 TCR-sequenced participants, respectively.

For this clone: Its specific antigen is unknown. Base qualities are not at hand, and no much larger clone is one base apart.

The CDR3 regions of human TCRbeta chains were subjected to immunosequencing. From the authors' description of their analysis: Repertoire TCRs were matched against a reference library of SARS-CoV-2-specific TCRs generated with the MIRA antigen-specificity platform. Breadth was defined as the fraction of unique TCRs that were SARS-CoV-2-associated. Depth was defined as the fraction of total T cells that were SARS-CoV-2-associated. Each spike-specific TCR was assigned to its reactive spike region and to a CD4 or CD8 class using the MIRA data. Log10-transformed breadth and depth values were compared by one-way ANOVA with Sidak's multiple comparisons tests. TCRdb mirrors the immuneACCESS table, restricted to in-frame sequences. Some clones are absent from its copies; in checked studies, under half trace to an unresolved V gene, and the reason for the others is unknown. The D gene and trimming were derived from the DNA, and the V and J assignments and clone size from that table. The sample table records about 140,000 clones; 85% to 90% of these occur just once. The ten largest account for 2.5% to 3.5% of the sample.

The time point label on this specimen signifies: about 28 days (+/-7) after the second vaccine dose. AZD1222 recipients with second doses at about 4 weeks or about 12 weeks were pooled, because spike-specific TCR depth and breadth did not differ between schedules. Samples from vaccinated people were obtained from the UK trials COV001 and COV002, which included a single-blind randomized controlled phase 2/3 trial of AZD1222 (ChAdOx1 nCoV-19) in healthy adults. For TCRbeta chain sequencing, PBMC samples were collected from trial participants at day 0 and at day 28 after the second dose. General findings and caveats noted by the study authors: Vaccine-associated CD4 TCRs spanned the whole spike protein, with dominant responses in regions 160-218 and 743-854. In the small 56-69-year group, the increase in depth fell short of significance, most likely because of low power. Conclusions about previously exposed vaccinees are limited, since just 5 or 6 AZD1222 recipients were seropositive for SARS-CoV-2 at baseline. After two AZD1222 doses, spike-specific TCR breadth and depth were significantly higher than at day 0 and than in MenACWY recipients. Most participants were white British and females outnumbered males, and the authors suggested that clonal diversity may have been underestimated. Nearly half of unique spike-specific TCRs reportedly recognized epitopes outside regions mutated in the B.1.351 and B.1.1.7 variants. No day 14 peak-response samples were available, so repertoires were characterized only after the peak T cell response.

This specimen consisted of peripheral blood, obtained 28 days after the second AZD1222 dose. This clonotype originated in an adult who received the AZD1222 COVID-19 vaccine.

The nucleotides read TGTGCCAGCCAAGGGATCAATTATGGAAACACCATATATTTT. The encoded protein is CASQGINYGNTIYF. The chain is encoded by TRBV2 joined to TRBJ1-3; the D gene assignment is ambiguous. The V end loses 8 bases and the J end loses 3 bases, and a stretch of 14 bases separates them. In the germline V gene, CDR1 corresponds to SNHLY and CDR2 to FYNNEI. The CDR3 spans 14 residues, from the cysteine through the phenylalanine. The read is trimmed to its CDR3 DNA, 42 bases read in frame from base 1.